This TCR beta chain is from a study of OX40 agonist ivuxolimab in advanced cancers. Across the whole study: Dose-escalation cases comprised hepatocellular carcinoma, melanoma, renal cell or head and neck cancer.

Worth noting for this clone: No antigen is known for it.

Germline lookup yields CDR1 SGHTA and CDR2 FQGTGA. CDR3 size: 14 residues. Trimming shortened V by 5 bases and J by 7 bases, and 15 bases separated the two germline ends. Repertoires were generated with immunoSEQ multiplex PCR, while TCRdb's copy carries only in-frame clones and drops some. The table records about 98,000 clones, about 92% of them present only once. General study findings and limits: Clones of CD4+ and CD8+ blood T cells grew by week 6 at doses of 0.1 to 3.0 mg/kg.

Sequencing was performed on CD4+ or CD8+ T cells sorted from blood, taken in a trial of the OX40 agonist ivuxolimab. The rearrangement joins TRBV7-3 to TRBJ2-1; perhaps TRBD2 as D (6 bases). This clonotype originated in an adult with an advanced solid tumor such as melanoma, head and neck, liver or kidney cancer. CDR3 region: CASSPSGGLNEQFF. CDR3 DNA: TGTGCCAGCAGCCCGAGTGGGGGGTTGAATGAGCAGTTCTTC.